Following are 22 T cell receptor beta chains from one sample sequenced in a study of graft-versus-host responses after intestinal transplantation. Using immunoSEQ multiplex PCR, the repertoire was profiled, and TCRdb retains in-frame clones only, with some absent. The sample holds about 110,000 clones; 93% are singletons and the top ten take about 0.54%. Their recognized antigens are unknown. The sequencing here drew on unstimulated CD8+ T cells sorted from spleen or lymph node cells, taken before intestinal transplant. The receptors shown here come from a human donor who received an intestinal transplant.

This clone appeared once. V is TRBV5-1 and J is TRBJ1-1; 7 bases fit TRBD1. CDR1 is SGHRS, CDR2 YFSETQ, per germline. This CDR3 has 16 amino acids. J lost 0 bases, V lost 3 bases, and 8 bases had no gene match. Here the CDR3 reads CASSSPGGGLNTEAFF. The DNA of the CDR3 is TGCGCCAGCAGCTCCCCAGGGGGGGGATTGAACACTGAAGCTTTCTTT.

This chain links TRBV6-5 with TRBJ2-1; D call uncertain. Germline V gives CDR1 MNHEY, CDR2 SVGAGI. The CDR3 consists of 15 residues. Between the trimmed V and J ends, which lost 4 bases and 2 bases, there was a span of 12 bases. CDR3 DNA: TGTGCCAGCAGTTTAACCGAAGATCCCTACAATGAGCAGTTCTTC. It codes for CASSLTEDPYNEQFF.

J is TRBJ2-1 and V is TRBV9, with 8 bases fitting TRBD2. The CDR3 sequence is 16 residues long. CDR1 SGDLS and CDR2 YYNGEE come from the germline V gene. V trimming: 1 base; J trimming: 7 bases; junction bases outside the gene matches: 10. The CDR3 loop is CASSVTGGRASNEQFF. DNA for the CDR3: TGTGCCAGCAGCGTAACGGGAGGGAGGGCCTCGAATGAGCAGTTCTTC.

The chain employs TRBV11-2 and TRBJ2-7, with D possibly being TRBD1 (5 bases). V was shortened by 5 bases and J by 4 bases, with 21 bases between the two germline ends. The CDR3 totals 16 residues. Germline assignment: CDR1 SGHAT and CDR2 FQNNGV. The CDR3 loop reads CASSLGVGDPQYEQYF. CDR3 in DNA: TGTGCCAGCAGCCTAGGGGTCGGTGACCCCCAGTACGAGCAGTACTTC.

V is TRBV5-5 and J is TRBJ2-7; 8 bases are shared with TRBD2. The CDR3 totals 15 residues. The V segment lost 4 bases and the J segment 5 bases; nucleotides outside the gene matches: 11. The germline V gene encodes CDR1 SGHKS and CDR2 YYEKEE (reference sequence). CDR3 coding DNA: TGTGCCAGCAGCCTGGGGTATAGCGGGGCCGACGAGCAGTACTTC. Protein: CASSLGYSGADEQYF.

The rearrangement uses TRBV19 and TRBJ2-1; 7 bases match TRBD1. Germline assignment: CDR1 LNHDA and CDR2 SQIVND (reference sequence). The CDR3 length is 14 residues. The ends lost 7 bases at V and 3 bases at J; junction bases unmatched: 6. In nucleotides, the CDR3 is TGTGCCAGTACCGGGACAGCTTACTACAATGAGCAGTTCTTC. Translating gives CASTGTAYYNEQFF.

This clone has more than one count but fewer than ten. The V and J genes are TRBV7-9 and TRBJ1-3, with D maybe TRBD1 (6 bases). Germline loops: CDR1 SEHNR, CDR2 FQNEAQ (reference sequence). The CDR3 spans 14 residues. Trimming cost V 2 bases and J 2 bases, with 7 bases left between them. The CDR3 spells CASSLTGTGNTIYF. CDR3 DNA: TGTGCCAGCAGCTTAACAGGGACTGGAAACACCATATATTTT.

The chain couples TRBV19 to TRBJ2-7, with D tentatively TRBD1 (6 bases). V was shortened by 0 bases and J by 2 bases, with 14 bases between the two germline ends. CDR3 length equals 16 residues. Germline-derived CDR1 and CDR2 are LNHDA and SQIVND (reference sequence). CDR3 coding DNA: TGTGCCAGTAGTATAGATTTGGGGACACTAACCTACGAGCAGTACTTC. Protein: CASSIDLGTLTYEQYF.

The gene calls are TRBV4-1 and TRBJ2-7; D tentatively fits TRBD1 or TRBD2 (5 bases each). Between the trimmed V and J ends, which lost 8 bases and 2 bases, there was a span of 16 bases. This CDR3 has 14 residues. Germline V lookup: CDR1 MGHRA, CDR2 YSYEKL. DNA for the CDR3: TGCGCCAGCTCGCCGGGACCTCTCACCTACGAGCAGTACTTC. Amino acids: CASSPGPLTYEQYF.

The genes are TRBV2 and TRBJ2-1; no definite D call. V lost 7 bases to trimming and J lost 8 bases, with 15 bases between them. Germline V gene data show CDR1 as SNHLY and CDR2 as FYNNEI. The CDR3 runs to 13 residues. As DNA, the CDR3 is TGTGCCAGCAAGTCTCCGGACGTGGATGAGCAGTTCTTC. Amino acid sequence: CASKSPDVDEQFF.

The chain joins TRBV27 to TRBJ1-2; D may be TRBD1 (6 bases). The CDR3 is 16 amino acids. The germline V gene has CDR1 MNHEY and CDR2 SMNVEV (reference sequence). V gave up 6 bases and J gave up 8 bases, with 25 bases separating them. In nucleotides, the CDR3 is TGTGCCAGCAGCCCTAGCTCTACAGGGCTCCTCTGGGGCTACACCTTC. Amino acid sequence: CASSPSSTGLLWGYTF.

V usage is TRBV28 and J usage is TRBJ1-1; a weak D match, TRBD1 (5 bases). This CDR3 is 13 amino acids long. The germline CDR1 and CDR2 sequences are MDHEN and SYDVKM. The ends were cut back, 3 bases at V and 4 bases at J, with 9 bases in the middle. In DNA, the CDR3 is TGTGCCAGCAGTTTGTGGCAGGGCACTGAAGCTTTCTTT. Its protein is CASSLWQGTEAFF.

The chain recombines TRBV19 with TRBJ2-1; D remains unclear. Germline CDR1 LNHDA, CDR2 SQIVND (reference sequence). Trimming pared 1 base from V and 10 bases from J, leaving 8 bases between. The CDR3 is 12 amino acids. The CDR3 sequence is CASSIGAREQFF. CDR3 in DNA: TGTGCCAGTAGTATAGGGGCGAGGGAGCAGTTCTTC.

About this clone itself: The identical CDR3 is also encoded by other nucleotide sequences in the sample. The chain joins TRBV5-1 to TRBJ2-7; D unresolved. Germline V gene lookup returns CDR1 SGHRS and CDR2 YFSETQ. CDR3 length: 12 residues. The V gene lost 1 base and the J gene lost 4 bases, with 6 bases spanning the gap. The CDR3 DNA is TGCGCCAGCAGCTTGTCTGGGTACGAGCAGTACTTC. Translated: CASSLSGYEQYF.

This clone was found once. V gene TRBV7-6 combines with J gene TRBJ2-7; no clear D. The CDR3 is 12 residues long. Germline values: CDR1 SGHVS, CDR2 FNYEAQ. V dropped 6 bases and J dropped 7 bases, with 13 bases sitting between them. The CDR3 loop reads CASSPGPTEQYF. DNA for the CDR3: TGTGCCAGCAGTCCTGGACCGACGGAGCAGTACTTC. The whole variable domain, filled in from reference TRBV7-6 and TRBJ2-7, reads GAGVSQSPRYKVTKRGQDVALRCDPISGHVSLYWYRQALGQGPEFLTYFNYEAQQDKSGLPNDRFSAERPEGSISTLTIQRTEQRDSAMYRCASSPGPTEQYFGPGTRLTVT.

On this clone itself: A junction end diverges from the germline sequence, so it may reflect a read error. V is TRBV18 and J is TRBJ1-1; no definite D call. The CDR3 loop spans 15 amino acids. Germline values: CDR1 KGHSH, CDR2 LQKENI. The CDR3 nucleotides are TGTGCCAGCTCGCCACCATATCCTCTGAACACTGAAGCTTTCTTT. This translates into CASSPPYPLNTEAFF. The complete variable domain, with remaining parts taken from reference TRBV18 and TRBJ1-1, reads NAGVMQNPRHLVRRRGQEARLRCSPMKGHSHVYWYRQLPEEGLKFMVYLQKENIIDESGMPKERFSAEFPKEGPSILRIQQVVRGDSAAYFCASSPPYPLNTEAFFGQGTRLTVV.

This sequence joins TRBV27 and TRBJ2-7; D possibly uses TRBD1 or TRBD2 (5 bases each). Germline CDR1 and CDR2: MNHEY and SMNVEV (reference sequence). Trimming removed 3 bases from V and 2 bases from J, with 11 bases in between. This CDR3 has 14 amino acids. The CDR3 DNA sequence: TGTGCCAGCAGTTTTGCCGGGACCCCCTACGAGCAGTACTTC. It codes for CASSFAGTPYEQYF.

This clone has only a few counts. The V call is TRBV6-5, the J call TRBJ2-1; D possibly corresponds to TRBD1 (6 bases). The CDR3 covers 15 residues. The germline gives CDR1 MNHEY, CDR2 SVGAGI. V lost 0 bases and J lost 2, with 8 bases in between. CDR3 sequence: CASSYSGGPYNEQFF. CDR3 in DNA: TGTGCCAGCAGTTACTCAGGGGGACCCTACAATGAGCAGTTCTTC.

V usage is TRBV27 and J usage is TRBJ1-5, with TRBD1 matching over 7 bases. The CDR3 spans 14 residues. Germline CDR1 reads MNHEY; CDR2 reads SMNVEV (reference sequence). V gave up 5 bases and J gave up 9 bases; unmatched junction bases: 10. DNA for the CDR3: TGTGCCAGCAGTGCCAGGACAGGCGCTCGGCCCCAGCATTTT. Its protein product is CASSARTGARPQHF.

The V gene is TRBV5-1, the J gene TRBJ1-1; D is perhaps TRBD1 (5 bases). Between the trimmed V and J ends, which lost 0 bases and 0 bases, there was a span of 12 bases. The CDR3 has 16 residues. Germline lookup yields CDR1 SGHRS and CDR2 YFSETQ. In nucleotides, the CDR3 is TGCGCCAGCAGCTTGGCGGGGCCACCCATGAACACTGAAGCTTTCTTT. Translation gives CASSLAGPPMNTEAFF.

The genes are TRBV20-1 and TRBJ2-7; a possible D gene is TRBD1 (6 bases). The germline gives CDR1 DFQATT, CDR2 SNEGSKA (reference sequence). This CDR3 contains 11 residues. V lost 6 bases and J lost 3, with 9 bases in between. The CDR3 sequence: CSALGGYEQYF. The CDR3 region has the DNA TGCAGTGCCCTAGGGGGCTACGAGCAGTACTTC.

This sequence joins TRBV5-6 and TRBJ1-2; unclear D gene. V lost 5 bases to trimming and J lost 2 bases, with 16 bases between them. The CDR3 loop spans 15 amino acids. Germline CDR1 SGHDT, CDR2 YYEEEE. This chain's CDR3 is CASRSAGGSNYGYTF. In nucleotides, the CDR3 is TGTGCCAGCAGATCCGCGGGAGGGTCGAACTATGGCTACACCTTC.